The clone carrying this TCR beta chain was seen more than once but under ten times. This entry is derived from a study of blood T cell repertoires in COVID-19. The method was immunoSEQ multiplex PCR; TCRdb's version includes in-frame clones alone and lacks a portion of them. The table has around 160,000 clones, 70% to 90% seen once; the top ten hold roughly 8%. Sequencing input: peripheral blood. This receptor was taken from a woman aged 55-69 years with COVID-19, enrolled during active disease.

The CDR3 spells CASSLQGYYGYTF. DNA of the CDR3: TGTGCCAGCAGCTTACAGGGTTACTATGGCTACACCTTC. This chain connects TRBV7-3 to TRBJ1-2; possible D gene TRBD1, 5 bases. The V end lost 2 bases, the J end lost 3 bases, and 7 bases lay between the germline ends. The germline gives CDR1 SGHTA, CDR2 FQGTGA. There are 13 residues in the CDR3.